This T cell receptor (beta chain) stems from a study of shared clonotypes between healthy human individuals. Study-wide background: The cohort comprised a couple of women and a few men. Their ages spanned 18 to 49 years.

The table came from immunoSEQ multiplex PCR; TCRdb's copy has only in-frame clones and leaves some out. This sample has 2 million or so clones, with 85% to 95% found just once. General study results and limits: In a handful of donors, 4.5% to 5.5% of naive CD4 clonotypes appeared in common. Expectations were that clonotype sharing among donors would be affected by sequencing depth.

Details on this clone: What it recognizes is unknown. Other DNA sequences in this sample translate to the same CDR3.

All the donors were Caucasian adults who lived in Nashville, Tennessee. This CDR3 region has 12 residues. V gave up 7 bases and J gave up 2 bases, with 8 bases separating them. The V gene's germline CDR1 is MNHNY and CDR2 SVGAGI (reference sequence). The receptor was derived from a man younger than 35 in good health. Sequencing was performed on naive CD4+ T cells sorted from blood. Sample subset: CD45RA+ positively selected. V usage is TRBV6-6 and J usage is TRBJ2-5; possible D gene TRBD1, 5 bases. CDR3 bases: TGTGCCAGCACAACAGGACAAGAGACCCAGTACTTC. Translating it yields CASTTGQETQYF.